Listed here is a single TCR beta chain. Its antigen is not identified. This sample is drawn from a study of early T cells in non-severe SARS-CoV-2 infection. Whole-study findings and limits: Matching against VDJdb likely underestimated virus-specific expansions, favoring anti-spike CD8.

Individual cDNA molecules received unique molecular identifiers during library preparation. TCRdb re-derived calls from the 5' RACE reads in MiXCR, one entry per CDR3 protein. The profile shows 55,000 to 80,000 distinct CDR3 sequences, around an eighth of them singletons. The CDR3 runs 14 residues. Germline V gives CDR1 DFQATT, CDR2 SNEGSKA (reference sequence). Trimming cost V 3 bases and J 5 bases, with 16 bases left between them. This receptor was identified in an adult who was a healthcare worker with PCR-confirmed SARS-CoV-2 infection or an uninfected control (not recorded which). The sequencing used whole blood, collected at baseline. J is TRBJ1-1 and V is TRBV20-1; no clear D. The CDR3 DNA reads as TGCAGTGCTAGTAGTGGGGATCGGAGAACTGAAGCTTTCTTT. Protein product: CSASSGDRRTEAFF.